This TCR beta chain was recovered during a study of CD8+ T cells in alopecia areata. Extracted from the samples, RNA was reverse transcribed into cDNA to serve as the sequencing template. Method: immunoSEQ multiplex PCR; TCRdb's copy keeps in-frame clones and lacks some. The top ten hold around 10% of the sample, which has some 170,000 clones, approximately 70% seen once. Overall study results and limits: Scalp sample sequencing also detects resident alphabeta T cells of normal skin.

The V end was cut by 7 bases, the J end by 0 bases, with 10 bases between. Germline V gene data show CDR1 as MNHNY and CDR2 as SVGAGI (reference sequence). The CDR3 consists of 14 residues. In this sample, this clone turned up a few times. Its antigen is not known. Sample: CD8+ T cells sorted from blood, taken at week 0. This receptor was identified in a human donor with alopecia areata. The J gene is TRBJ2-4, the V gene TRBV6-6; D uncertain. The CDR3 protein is CASTSDPAKNIQYF. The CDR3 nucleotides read TGTGCCAGCACCTCCGACCCAGCCAAAAACATTCAGTACTTC.